This T cell receptor beta chain was sequenced during a study of T cells in localized non-small cell lung cancer. V lost 5 bases and J 8 bases, leaving 15 bases between the germline ends. There are 14 residues in the CDR3. From germline, CDR1 is SEHNR and CDR2 FQNEAQ (reference sequence). Turning to this clone: Its antigen is unknown.

Study-level results: Appearance in adjacent lung was seen for a median roughly 50 of the top 100 tumor clones.

Using immunoSEQ multiplex PCR, the repertoire was profiled, and TCRdb retains in-frame clones only, with some absent. The sample yields 8,500 to 13,000 clones, about three quarters seen once. V and J are TRBV7-9 and TRBJ1-4; tentative D call: TRBD1 (5 bases). The receptor comes from a male donor aged 60 or older with stage I lung adenocarcinoma. The sequencing used peripheral blood, collected before any cancer treatment. The CDR3 DNA is TGTGCCAGCAGCCCCCGGACGGGGGACGAAAAACTGTTTTTT. This gives the protein CASSPRTGDEKLFF.